The 9 T cell receptor beta chains below come from one sample, sequenced in a study of metastatic and nonmetastatic thyroid tumors. Using MiXCR, TCRdb re-called clones from the PCR reads. The sample lists 40,000 or so clones, around 26% occurring once. Ahead of thyroid surgery, no patient had received treatment of any kind. Sample: blood. The receptors stem from a female donor with papillary thyroid cancer or a benign thyroid nodule (not recorded which). Some clones in this sample may be carry-over from other donors' samples.

This clone was observed a handful of times. The rearrangement joins TRBV5-1 to TRBJ2-5; D is undetermined. CDR3 length equals 13 residues. Per germline, CDR1 SGHRS and CDR2 YFSETQ. Trimming removed 1 base from V and 6 bases from J, with 10 bases in between. The CDR3 bases are TGCGCCAGCAGCTTGAGCCAGGAGAAGACCCAGTACTTC. Amino acid sequence: CASSLSQEKTQYF. The full variable domain, rest sourced from reference TRBV5-1 and TRBJ2-5, is KAGVTQTPRYLIKTRGQQVTLSCSPISGHRSVSWYQQTPGQGLQFLFEYFSETQRNKGNFPGRFSGRQFSNSRSEMNVSTLELGDSALYLCASSLSQEKTQYFGPGTRLLVL.

Concerning this clone itself: The junction departs from germline at one end; a sequencing error may be responsible. V gene TRBV20-1 combines with J gene TRBJ2-7, with D possibly matching TRBD1 (6 bases). The CDR3 is 17 amino acids. Germline loops: CDR1 DFQATT, CDR2 SNEGSKA (reference sequence). In DNA, the CDR3 is TGCAGTGCTGTCTTTCATGGGACATGGATTTTCTCCTACGAGCAGTATTTC. This sequence encodes CSAVFHGTWIFSYEQYF.

The rearrangement links TRBV3-1 to TRBJ1-5; TRBD1 matches 8 bases. In germline, CDR1 is LGHDT, CDR2 YNNKEL (reference sequence). The ends lost 2 bases at V and 6 bases at J; junction bases unmatched: 6. The length of the CDR3 is 15 residues. The CDR3 DNA follows: TGTGCCAGCAGCCAAACGGGGACAGGAGGTCAGCCCCAGCATTTT. This sequence encodes CASSQTGTGGQPQHF.

With respect to this clone: Germline and junction disagree at one end, which may indicate a read error. The rearrangement joins TRBV20-1 to TRBJ2-3; 7 nucleotides line up with TRBD2. From germline, CDR1 is DFQATT and CDR2 SNEGSKA (reference sequence). The CDR3 runs to 13 residues. In DNA, the CDR3 is TGCAGTGGGATGGCGGGAGAGTGGGATACGCGGTATTTT. Its protein product is CSGMAGEWDTRYF.

This clone has a single count. J is TRBJ1-4 and V is TRBV3-1; 10 bases fit TRBD1. Germline values: CDR1 LGHDT, CDR2 YNNKEL (reference sequence). The V gene end was trimmed by 1 base and the J gene end by 8 bases; junction bases not matched to a gene: 13. The CDR3 loop spans 18 amino acids. The CDR3 coding sequence is TGTGCCAGCAGCCAAGGACCCGTCAGACAGGGGGCAGGAGAAAAACTGTTTTTT. Translation: CASSQGPVRQGAGEKLFF.

The gene calls are TRBV7-6 and TRBJ1-5; 9 bases are a match to TRBD1. Germline trimming cut 5 bases from V and 10 bases from J; bases unmatched to any gene: 6. CDR1 and CDR2 from the germline V gene are SGHVS and FNYEAQ. The CDR3 consists of 13 residues. This CDR3 is CASSPGQGRPQHF. CDR3 DNA sequence: TGTGCCAGCAGCCCGGGACAGGGCCGTCCCCAGCATTTT.

At least ten counts were recorded for this clone. This chain joins TRBV19 and TRBJ2-6; D not certain. The CDR3 consists of 19 residues. The germline V and J ends were trimmed by 4 bases and 0 bases, with 19 bases remaining between them. Germline V gene sequence: CDR1 LNHDA, CDR2 SQIVND (reference sequence). For the CDR3, the DNA is TGTGCCAGTAGTAAGGTAGAGCTCGGATTATACTCTGGGGCCAACGTCCTGACTTTC. Translation gives CASSKVELGLYSGANVLTF. Variable domain in full (rest from reference TRBV19 and TRBJ2-6): DGGITQSPKYLFRKEGQNVTLSCEQNLNHDAMYWYRQDPGQGLRLIYYSQIVNDFQKGDIAEGYSVSREKKESFPLTVTSAQKNPTAFYLCASSKVELGLYSGANVLTFGAGSRLTVL.

This clone was picked up many times. The V and J genes are TRBV4-1 and TRBJ2-7; 7 positions agree with TRBD2. Germline CDR1 is MGHRA and CDR2 is YSYEKL. The CDR3 is made up of 14 amino acids. V lost 1 base and J lost 4; bases outside the gene matches: 4. CDR3 nucleotide sequence: TGCGCCAGCAGCCAAGTTAGCGGGTTATACGAGCAGTACTTC. The encoded protein is CASSQVSGLYEQYF.

A note on this clone: The junction does not match germline at one end; this may be a read error. The chain couples TRBV28 to TRBJ2-1, with unresolved D. There are 12 residues in the CDR3. Germline CDR1 reads MDHEN; CDR2 reads SYDVKM. This chain's CDR3 is CVSQWSGNEQFF. The CDR3 bases are TGTGTCAGCCAATGGTCGGGCAACGAGCAGTTCTTC. Looking up the rest from reference TRBV28 and TRBJ2-1 gives the full variable domain: DVKVTQSSRYLVKRTGEKVFLECVQDMDHENMFWYRQDPGLGLRLIYFSYDVKMKEKGDIPEGYSVSREKKERFSLILESASTNQTSMYLCVSQWSGNEQFFGPGTRLTVL.